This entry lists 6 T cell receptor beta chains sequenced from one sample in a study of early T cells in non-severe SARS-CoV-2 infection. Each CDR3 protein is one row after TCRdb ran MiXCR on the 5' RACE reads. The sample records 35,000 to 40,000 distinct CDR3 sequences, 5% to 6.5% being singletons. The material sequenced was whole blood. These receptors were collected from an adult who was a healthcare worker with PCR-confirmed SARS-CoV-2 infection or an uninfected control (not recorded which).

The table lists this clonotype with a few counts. CDR3 DNA: TGCGCCAGCAGCTTGGTCGTACTAGCGGTTGAGGAGCAGTTCTTC. This encodes CASSLVVLAVEEQFF. This rearrangement joins TRBV5-1 to TRBJ2-1; 8 nucleotides line up with TRBD2. In germline, CDR1 is SGHRS, CDR2 YFSETQ. CDR3 length equals 15 residues. V lost 0 bases, J lost 10 bases, and 9 bases stayed unmatched.

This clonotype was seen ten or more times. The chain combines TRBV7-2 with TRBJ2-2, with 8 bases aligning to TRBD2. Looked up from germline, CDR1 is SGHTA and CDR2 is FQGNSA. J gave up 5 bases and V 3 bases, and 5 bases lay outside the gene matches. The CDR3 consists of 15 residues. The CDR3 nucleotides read TGTGCCAGCAGCTTGGCGGGAGGTATTACCGGGGAGCTGTTTTTT. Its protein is CASSLAGGITGELFF.

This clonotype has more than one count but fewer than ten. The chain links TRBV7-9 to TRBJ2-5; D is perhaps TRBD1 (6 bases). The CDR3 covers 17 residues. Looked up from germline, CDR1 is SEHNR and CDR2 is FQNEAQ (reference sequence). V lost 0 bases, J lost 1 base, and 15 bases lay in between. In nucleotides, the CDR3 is TGTGCCAGCAGCTTAGCGGCAAGGCAGGGGATCCAAGAGACCCAGTACTTC. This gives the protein CASSLAARQGIQETQYF.

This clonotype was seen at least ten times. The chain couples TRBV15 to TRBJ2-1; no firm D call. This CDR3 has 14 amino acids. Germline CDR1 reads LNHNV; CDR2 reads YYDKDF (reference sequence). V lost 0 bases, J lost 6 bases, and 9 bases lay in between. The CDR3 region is CATSRDKGSNEQFF. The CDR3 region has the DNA TGTGCCACCAGCAGAGATAAGGGTAGCAATGAGCAGTTCTTC.

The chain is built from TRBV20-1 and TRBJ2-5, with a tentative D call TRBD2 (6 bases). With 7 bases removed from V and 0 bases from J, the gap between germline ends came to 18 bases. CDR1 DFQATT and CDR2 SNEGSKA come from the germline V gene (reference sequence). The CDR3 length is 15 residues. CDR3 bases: TGCAGTGTCAGCCGTGCGGGGCAGTACCAAGAGACCCAGTACTTC. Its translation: CSVSRAGQYQETQYF.

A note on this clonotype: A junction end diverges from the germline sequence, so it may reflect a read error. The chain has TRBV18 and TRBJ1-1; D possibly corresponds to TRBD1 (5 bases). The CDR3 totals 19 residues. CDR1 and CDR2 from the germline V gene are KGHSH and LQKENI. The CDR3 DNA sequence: TGTGTCAGCTCACCACCGGTGGGGTGGCAGGGAGCCGCTAGAGCTGAAGCTTTCTTT. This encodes CVSSPPVGWQGAARAEAFF.